The T cell receptor beta chain under discussion was sequenced for a study of T cell repertoires in cytomegalovirus infection. Findings of the study overall: Clonotypes of TCR beta that were HLA-C-restricted and CMV-specific dominated the ex vivo response.

TCRdb ran MiXCR on the reads and lists one entry per CDR3 protein. The repertoire holds around 440,000 distinct CDR3 sequences, with about 11% as singletons. This clonotype was observed at least ten times. Its target is unknown. Germline assignment: CDR1 MNHEY and CDR2 SMNVEV (reference sequence). This CDR3 is 17 amino acids long. V trimming: 4 bases; J trimming: 0 bases; junction bases outside the gene matches: 9. V is TRBV27 and J is TRBJ2-3, with TRBD2 matching over 8 bases. The sequence derives from a human donor in good health (CMV status not recorded). Some clones in this sample may be carry-over from other donors' samples. The specimen was PBMCs. The CDR3 reads CASSSGLAPISTDTQYF. CDR3 in DNA: TGTGCCAGCAGTTCTGGACTAGCTCCTATTAGCACAGATACGCAGTATTTT.